Listed below are T cell receptor beta chains from one sample, sequenced in a study of regulatory T cells in long-lasting Graves disease. TCRdb reprocessed the multiplex PCR reads with MiXCR, giving one entry per CDR3 protein. Of around 460,000 distinct CDR3 sequences listed, 20% to 25% are singletons. Sequencing was performed on peripheral blood mononuclear cells (PBMCs), taken when the disease was refractory, from a patient treated with antithyroid drugs. The receptor set was obtained from a female donor with Graves disease. Both conserved end residues are part of each CDR3. The D gene is left open where the match is weak. The size of a clone is reported for some rows only, either as once, few or many, or as a class for expanded clones.

D gene,J gene,V gene,clone size,CDR3 protein,CDR3 DNA
TRBD1,TRBJ2-7,TRBV11-2,.,CASSLTGQGTAYEQYF,TGTGCCAGCAGCCTAACCGGACAGGGGACGGCCTACGAGCAGTACTTC
.,TRBJ2-6,TRBV20-1,.,CSARDQAGANVLTF,TGCAGTGCTAGAGATCAGGCTGGGGCCAACGTCCTGACTTTC
.,TRBJ1-6,TRBV2,many,CANVQGPSGTLHF,TGTGCCAACGTTCAAGGGCCGTCGGGAACCCTCCACTTT
TRBD1,TRBJ1-5,TRBV27,many,CASKWDRGENQPQHF,TGTGCCAGCAAGTGGGACAGGGGGGAAAATCAGCCCCAGCATTTT
.,TRBJ1-1,TRBV28,many,CASSLLADLNTEAFF,TGTGCCAGCAGTTTGCTTGCGGACTTGAACACTGAAGCTTTCTTT
.,TRBJ1-2,TRBV28,many,CASSLTATYGYTF,TGTGCCAGCAGTTTGACAGCCACCTATGGCTACACCTTC
TRBD1,TRBJ2-2,TRBV7-3,many,CASSQRGPNTGELFF,TGTGCCAGCAGCCAAAGGGGGCCGAACACCGGGGAGCTGTTTTTT
.,TRBJ1-6,TRBV7-2,few,CASSLELVAFLYNSPLHF,TGTGCCAGCAGCTTAGAATTAGTAGCGTTTCTCTATAATTCACCCCTCCACTTT
.,TRBJ1-3,TRBV28,.,CASTPLSGGALGNTIYF,TGTGCCAGCACCCCCTTAAGCGGGGGGGCGCTCGGAAACACCATATATTTT
TRBD1,TRBJ1-5,TRBV28,.,CASSFRQGELHF,TGTGCCAGCAGTTTTAGACAGGGGGAGTTGCATTTT
.,TRBJ2-7,TRBV30,many,CAWSLGGEQYF,TGTGCCTGGAGTCTCGGCGGCGAGCAGTACTTC
.,TRBJ2-7,TRBV5-1,few,CASSIRSEHPSYEQYF,TGCGCCAGCAGTATCAGGTCAGAACACCCCTCCTACGAGCAGTACTTC
.,TRBJ1-2,TRBV29-1,many,CSVLKAQSNGYTF,TGCAGCGTCCTTAAGGCGCAATCCAATGGCTACACCTTC
.,TRBJ2-5,TRBV6-1,many,CASSTDGVPLVGTQYF,TGTGCCAGCAGCACGGACGGAGTCCCACTAGTCGGGACCCAGTACTTC
.,TRBJ1-1,TRBV14,.,CASTQNGDTETFF,TGTGCCAGCACTCAAAACGGGGACACTGAAACTTTCTTT
.,TRBJ2-5,TRBV7-9,many,CASSLRGTGVSETQYF,TGTGCCAGCAGCCTGCGTGGGACGGGGGTGTCAGAGACCCAGTACTTC
.,TRBJ1-3,TRBV25-1,.,CASSERSWAGNTIYF,TGTGCCAGCAGTGAACGTTCCTGGGCTGGAAACACCATATATTTT
.,TRBJ2-7,TRBV7-8,few,CASSSTLGAAYEQYF,TGTGCCAGCAGCTCCACGCTGGGGGCAGCCTACGAGCAGTACTTC
TRBD2,TRBJ2-7,TRBV5-1,.,CASRRGVTGAYEQYF,TGCGCCAGCCGCCGGGGGGTAACGGGAGCCTACGAGCAGTACTTC
TRBD1,TRBJ1-2,TRBV6-1,many,CASSESRTGYGYTF,TGTGCCAGCAGTGAATCGCGGACAGGGTATGGCTACACCTTC
.,TRBJ2-7,TRBV28,few,CASSFVGDPGEQYF,TGTGCCAGCAGTTTTGTCGGGGATCCTGGGGAGCAGTACTTC
.,TRBJ2-3,TRBV29-1,.,CSVAGSTTDTQYF,TGCAGCGTTGCAGGCAGTACCACAGATACGCAGTATTTT
.,TRBJ2-4,TRBV27,few,CASGPGRRAKNIQYF,TGTGCCAGCGGACCAGGGCGAAGGGCCAAAAACATTCAGTACTTC
.,TRBJ2-5,TRBV28,many,CASSFEVRETQYF,TGTGCCAGCAGTTTCGAGGTACGAGAGACCCAGTACTTC
TRBD1,TRBJ2-2,TRBV10-3,few,CAISSGQDTGELFF,TGTGCCATCAGTTCGGGACAGGACACCGGGGAGCTGTTTTTT
.,TRBJ1-1,TRBV6-4,few,CASKGRGIWTEAFF,TGTGCCAGCAAAGGACGGGGGATTTGGACTGAAGCTTTCTTT
.,TRBJ2-4,TRBV28,many,CASSPWGLNRANIQYF,TGTGCCAGCAGCCCCTGGGGGTTGAATAGGGCAAACATTCAGTACTTC
TRBD1,TRBJ2-7,TRBV20-1,few,CSARGTGGLYEQYF,TGCAGTGCTAGAGGAACAGGGGGCCTCTACGAGCAGTACTTC
TRBD1,TRBJ2-6,TRBV6-2/TRBV6-3,few,CASSYWGLQGQRPVSGANVLTF,TGTGCCAGCAGTTACTGGGGTTTACAGGGACAGCGCCCAGTCTCTGGGGCCAACGTCCTGACTTTC
.,TRBJ2-7,TRBV13,few,CASSFMSYEQYF,TGTGCCAGCAGCTTCATGAGTTACGAGCAGTACTTC
TRBD1,TRBJ1-5,TRBV6-1,many,CASSPRQGEQPQHF,TGTGCCAGCAGTCCCCGACAGGGTGAACAGCCCCAGCATTTT
TRBD1,TRBJ1-3,TRBV28,many,CASSYPDREWNTIYF,TGTGCCAGCAGTTACCCCGACAGGGAGTGGAACACCATATATTTT
TRBD1,TRBJ1-6,TRBV11-3,many,CASSLAGQPLAF,TGTGCCAGCAGCTTAGCGGGACAGCCACTCGCCTTT
.,TRBJ1-5,TRBV5-5,.,CASSRGGGLGQPQHF,TGTGCCAGCAGCCGCGGGGGGGGCTTAGGTCAGCCCCAGCATTTT
TRBD1,TRBJ2-7,TRBV11-2,many,CASSSARPGQGLYEQYF,TGTGCCAGCAGCTCCGCCAGGCCGGGACAGGGGTTGTACGAGCAGTACTTC
.,TRBJ1-2,TRBV12-3/TRBV12-4,many,CASSSGAIDSYTF,TGTGCCAGCAGTTCCGGGGCCATCGACAGCTACACCTTC
.,TRBJ1-1,TRBV18,.,CASSPEGLNTEAFF,TGTGCCAGCTCACCTGAGGGGTTGAACACTGAAGCTTTCTTT
.,TRBJ1-6,TRBV5-1,.,CASSPRGGEDSPLHF,TGCGCCAGCAGCCCACGGGGGGGCGAGGATTCACCCCTCCACTTT
.,TRBJ2-1,TRBV2,.,CASRPTGGDEQFF,TGTGCCAGCAGACCGACTGGGGGCGATGAGCAGTTCTTC
.,TRBJ1-1,TRBV20-1,.,CSAAPGIESPGDTEAFF,TGCAGTGCCGCCCCAGGGATAGAATCGCCGGGGGACACTGAAGCTTTCTTT
.,TRBJ2-5,TRBV20-1,many,CSARNPTVDKETQYF,TGCAGTGCTAGGAATCCTACAGTGGACAAAGAGACCCAGTACTTC
.,TRBJ2-7,TRBV28,many,CASSSTPGTPGVSF,TGTGCCAGCAGTTCCACCCCGGGGACTCCGGGAGTGAGCTTC
.,TRBJ2-4,TRBV27,many,CASSYGPGNIQYF,TGTGCCAGCAGTTATGGGCCCGGGAACATTCAGTACTTC
.,TRBJ2-5,TRBV29-1,many,CSVAGDIYRETQYF,TGCAGCGTTGCCGGGGACATTTATCGGGAGACCCAGTACTTC
.,TRBJ2-2,TRBV25-1,.,CASSATREGELFF,TGTGCCAGCAGTGCTACTAGGGAGGGGGAGCTGTTTTTT
TRBD1,TRBJ2-5,TRBV28,many,CASSGTGTGWGETQYF,TGTGCCAGCAGTGGGACAGGGACGGGATGGGGAGAGACCCAGTACTTC
TRBD1,TRBJ2-7,TRBV7-2,few,CASSTGQVSYEQYF,TGTGCCAGCAGCACGGGACAGGTCTCCTACGAGCAGTACTTC
.,TRBJ2-1,TRBV3-1,.,CASSHYNEQFF,TGTGCCAGCAGCCACTACAATGAGCAGTTCTTC
.,TRBJ1-3,TRBV7-8,.,CASSSLGGQAISGNTIYF,TGTGCCAGCAGCTCACTCGGGGGGCAGGCGATCTCTGGAAACACCATATATTTT
.,TRBJ2-7,TRBV7-9,few,CASSPDQSSYEQYF,TGTGCCAGCAGTCCCGATCAGAGCTCCTACGAGCAGTACTTC
.,TRBJ2-7,TRBV13,few,CASSIRDTEQYF,TGTGCCAGCAGCATACGGGACACCGAGCAGTACTTC
.,TRBJ1-1,TRBV9,many,CASRDDSLNTEAFF,TGTGCCAGCAGGGACGACAGCCTGAACACTGAAGCTTTCTTT